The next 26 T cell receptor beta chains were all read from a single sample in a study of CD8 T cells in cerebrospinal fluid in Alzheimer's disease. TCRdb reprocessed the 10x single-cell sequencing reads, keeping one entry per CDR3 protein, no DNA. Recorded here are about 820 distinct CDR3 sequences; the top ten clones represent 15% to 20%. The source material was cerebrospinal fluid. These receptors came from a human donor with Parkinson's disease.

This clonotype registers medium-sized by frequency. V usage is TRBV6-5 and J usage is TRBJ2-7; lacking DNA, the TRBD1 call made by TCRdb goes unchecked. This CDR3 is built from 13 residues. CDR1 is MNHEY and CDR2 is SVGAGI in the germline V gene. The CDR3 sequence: CASSSTGTYEQYF.

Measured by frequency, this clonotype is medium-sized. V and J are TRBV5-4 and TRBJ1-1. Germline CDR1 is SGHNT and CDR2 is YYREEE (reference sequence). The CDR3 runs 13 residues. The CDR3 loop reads CASSPEENTEAFF.

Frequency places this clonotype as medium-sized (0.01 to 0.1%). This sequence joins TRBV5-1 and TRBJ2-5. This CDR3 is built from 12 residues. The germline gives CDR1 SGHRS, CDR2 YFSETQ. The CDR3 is CASSLKAETQYF.

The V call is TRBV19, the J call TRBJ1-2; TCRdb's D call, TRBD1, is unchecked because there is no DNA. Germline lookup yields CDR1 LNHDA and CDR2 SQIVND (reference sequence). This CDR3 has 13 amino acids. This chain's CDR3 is CASSIRGSYGYTF.

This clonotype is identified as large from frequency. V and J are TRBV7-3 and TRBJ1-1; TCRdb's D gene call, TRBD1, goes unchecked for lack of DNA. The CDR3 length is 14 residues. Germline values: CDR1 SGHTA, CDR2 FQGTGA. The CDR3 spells CASSPDRGNTEAFF.

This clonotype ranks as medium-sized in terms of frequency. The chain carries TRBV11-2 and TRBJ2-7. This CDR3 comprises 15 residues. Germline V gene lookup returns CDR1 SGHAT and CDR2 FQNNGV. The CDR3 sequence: CASSLDGNPFYEQYF.

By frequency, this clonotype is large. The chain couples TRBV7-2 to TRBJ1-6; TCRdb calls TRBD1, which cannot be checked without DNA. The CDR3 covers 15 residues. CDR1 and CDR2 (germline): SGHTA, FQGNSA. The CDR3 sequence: CASSSGQALSSPLHF.

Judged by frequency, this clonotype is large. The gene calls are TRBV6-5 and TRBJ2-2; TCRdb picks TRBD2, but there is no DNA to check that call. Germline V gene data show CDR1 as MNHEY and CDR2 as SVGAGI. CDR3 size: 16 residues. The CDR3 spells CASSRLAGTMTGELFF.

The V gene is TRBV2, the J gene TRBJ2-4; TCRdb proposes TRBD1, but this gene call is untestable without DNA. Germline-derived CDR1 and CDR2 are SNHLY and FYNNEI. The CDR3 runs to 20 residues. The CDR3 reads CASSDLCASSFLQGGDIQYF.

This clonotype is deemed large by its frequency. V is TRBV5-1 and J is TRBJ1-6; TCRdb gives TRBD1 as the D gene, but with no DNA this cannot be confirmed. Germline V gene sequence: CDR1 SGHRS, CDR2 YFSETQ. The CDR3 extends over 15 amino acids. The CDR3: CASSLKGQGGSPLHF.

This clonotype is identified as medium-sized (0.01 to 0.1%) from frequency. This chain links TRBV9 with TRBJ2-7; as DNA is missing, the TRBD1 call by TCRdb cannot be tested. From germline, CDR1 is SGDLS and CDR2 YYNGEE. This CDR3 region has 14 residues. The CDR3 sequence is CASSVVGQSYEQYF.

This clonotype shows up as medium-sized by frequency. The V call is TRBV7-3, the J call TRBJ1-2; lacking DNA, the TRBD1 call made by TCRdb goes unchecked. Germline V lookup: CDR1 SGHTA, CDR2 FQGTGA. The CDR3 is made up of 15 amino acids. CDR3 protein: CASSPTPGQVDGYTF.

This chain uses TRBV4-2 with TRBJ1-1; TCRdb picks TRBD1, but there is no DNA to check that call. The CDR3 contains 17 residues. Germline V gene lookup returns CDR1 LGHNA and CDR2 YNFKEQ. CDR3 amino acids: CASSQDSYGQGGAEAFF.

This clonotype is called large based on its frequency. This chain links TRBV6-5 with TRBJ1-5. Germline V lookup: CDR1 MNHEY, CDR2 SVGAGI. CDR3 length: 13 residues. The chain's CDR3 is CASSQMGNQPQHF.

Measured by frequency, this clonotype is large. The CDR3 reads CASSYDASSYEQYF. The chain combines TRBV6-5 with TRBJ2-7. The CDR3 sequence is 14 residues long. CDR1 and CDR2 (germline): MNHEY, SVGAGI.

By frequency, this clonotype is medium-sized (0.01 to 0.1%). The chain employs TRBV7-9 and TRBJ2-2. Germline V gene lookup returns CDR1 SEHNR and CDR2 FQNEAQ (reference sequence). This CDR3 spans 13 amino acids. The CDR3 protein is CASSLSGPGELFF. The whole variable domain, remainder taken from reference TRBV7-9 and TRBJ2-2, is DTGVSQNPRHKITKRGQNVTFRCDPISEHNRLYWYRQTLGQGPEFLTYFQNEAQLEKSRLLSDRFSAERPKGSFSTLEIQRTEQGDSAMYLCASSLSGPGELFFGEGSRLTVL.

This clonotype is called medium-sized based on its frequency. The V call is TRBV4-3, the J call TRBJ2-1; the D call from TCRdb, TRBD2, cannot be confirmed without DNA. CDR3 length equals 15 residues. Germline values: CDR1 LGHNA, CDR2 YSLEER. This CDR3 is CASSQLAGGQYEQFF.

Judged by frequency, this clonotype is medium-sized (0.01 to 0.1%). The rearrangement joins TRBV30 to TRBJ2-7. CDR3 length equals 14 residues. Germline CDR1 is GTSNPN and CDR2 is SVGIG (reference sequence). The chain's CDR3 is CAWKPREPTYEQYF.

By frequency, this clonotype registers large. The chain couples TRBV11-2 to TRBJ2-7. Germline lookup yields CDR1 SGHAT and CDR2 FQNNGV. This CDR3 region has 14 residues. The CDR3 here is CASSLGAGSYEQYF.

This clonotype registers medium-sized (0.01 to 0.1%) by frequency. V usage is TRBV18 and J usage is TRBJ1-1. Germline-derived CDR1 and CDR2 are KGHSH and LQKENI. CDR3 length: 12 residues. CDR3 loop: CASRELNTEAFF.

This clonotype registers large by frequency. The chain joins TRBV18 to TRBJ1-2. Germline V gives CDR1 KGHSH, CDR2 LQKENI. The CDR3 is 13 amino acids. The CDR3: CASSPETNYGYTF. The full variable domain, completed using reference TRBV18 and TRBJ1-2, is NAGVMQNPRHLVRRRGQEARLRCSPMKGHSHVYWYRQLPEEGLKFMVYLQKENIIDESGMPKERFSAEFPKEGPSILRIQQVVRGDSAAYFCASSPETNYGYTFGSGTRLTVV.

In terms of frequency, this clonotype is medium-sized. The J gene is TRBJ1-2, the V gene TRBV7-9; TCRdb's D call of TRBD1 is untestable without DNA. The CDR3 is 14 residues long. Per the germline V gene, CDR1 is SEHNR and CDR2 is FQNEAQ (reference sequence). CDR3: CASSLSGNSYGYTF. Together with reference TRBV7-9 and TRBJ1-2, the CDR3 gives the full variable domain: DTGVSQNPRHKITKRGQNVTFRCDPISEHNRLYWYRQTLGQGPEFLTYFQNEAQLEKSRLLSDRFSAERPKGSFSTLEIQRTEQGDSAMYLCASSLSGNSYGYTFGSGTRLTVV.

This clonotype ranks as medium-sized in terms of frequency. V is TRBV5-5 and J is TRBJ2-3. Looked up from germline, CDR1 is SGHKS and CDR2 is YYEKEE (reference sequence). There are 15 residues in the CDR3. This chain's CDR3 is CASSLESVRTDTQYF. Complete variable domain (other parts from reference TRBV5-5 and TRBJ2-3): DAGVTQSPTHLIKTRGQQVTLRCSPISGHKSVSWYQQVLGQGPQFIFQYYEKEERGRGNFPDRFSARQFPNYSSELNVNALLLGDSALYLCASSLESVRTDTQYFGPGTRLTVL.

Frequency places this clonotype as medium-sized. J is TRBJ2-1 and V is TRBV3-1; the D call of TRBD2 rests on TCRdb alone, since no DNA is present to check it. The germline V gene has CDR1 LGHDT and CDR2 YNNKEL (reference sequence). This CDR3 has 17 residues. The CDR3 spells CASSHQGTSGPYNEQFF.

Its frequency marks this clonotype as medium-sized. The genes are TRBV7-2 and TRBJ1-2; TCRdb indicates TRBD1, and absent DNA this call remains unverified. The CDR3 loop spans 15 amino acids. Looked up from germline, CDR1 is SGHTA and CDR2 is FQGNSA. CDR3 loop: CASSLVGFRGGGYTF.

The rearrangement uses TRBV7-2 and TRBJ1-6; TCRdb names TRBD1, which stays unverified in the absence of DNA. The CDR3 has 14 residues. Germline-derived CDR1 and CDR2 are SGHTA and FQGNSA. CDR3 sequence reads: CASSEDRALPPLHF.